This TCR beta chain was obtained from a study of blood T cell repertoires in COVID-19. About the study: The United States, Italy and Spain provided the acute and convalescent COVID-19 samples. T cells, B-cell-depleted T cells, or PBMCs supplied cDNA or gDNA.

V gave up 1 base and J gave up 10 bases, with 13 bases separating them. The germline gives CDR1 LGHDT, CDR2 YNNKEL (reference sequence). The CDR3 has 13 residues. In the original workflow: Amplification from reference gene primers served as the basis for estimated nucleated cell counts. Here immunoSEQ multiplex PCR was the method, and the copy in TCRdb shows in-frame clones only, minus some. The D gene and trimming were derived from the DNA, and the V and J assignments and clone size from that table. In the table there are about 230,000 clones, 83% of which are singletons. The sample comprised peripheral blood. The origin of this receptor is a woman aged 70-85 years with active or convalescent COVID-19. V usage is TRBV3-1 (or the pseudogene TRBV3-2) and J usage is TRBJ1-1; D perhaps matches TRBD1 (5 bases). CDR3 coding DNA: TGTGCCAGCAGCCAAGTTAACAGAGACAGAGCTTTCTTT. Its translation: CASSQVNRDRAFF.